This T cell receptor (beta chain) was sequenced for a study of blood T cells in healthy people across ages. The overall study: When template switching was applied, about one barcoded beta molecule was captured per two T cells. Findings and limits, study-wide: Total diversity from one million sequenced T cells was likely underestimated.

This clonotype was seen more than once but under ten times. Its antigen is undetermined. The CDR3 spans 14 residues. V was pared by 5 bases and J by 2 bases, with 13 bases between. Germline V gene lookup returns CDR1 SQVTM and CDR2 ANQGSEA. The donors, aged roughly 6 to 90, were healthy Caucasians from Russia. Using a J-beta primer mix together with a sample-barcoded 5' primer, a second PCR was run for roughly 7 to 11 cycles. TCRdb processed the 5' RACE reads anew with MiXCR; each CDR3 protein has one entry. The table shows roughly 1.9 million distinct CDR3 sequences, with around 40% occurring only once.

V is TRBV29-1 and J is TRBJ2-1, with D perhaps TRBD1 or TRBD2 (6 bases each). Specimen: blood. This TCR was recovered from a human donor in good health. DNA of the CDR3: TGCAGCGTTTTGGGGGGACATCCCTACAATGAGCAGTTCTTC. Its translation is CSVLGGHPYNEQFF.